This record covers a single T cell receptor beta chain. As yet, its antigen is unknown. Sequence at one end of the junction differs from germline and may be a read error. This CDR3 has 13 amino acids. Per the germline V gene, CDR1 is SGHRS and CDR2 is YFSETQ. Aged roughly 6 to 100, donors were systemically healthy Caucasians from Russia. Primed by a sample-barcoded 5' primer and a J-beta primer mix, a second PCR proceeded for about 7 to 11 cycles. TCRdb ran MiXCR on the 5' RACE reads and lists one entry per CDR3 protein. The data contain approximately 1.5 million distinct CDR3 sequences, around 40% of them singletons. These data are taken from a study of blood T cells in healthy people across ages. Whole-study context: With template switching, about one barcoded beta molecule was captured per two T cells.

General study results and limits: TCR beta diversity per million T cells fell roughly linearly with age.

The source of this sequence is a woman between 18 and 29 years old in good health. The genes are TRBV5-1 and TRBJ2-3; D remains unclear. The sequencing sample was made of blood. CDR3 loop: CVSSSGYTDTQYF. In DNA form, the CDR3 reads TGCGTCAGCAGCTCCGGCTACACAGATACGCAGTATTTT.